This TCR beta chain was captured in a study of T cell repertoires in cytomegalovirus infection. This clonotype showed up just a few times. Antigen specificity is unknown. Each CDR3 protein gets one entry after TCRdb re-called the reads with MiXCR. The sample holds roughly 800,000 distinct CDR3 sequences, roughly 28% seen once. The junction had 8 bases not matched to a gene; V was cut back by 0 bases and J by 6 bases. The CDR3 loop spans 16 amino acids. Germline V gives CDR1 MNHEY, CDR2 SVGAGI. This clonotype was obtained from a human donor in good health (CMV status not recorded). Some clones in this sample may be carry-over from other donors' samples. The chain links TRBV6-5 to TRBJ1-1, with 9 nucleotides matching TRBD1. The sample consisted of cultured CD8+ T cells from PBMCs, taken from culture after CMV antigen stimulation. The CDR3 region is CASSYSKRTGVPEAFF. CDR3 DNA sequence: TGTGCCAGCAGTTACTCGAAGAGGACAGGGGTCCCTGAAGCTTTCTTT.